The 30 T cell receptor beta chains presented below share a single source sample, sequenced in a study of blood T cell repertoires in COVID-19. TCRdb keeps only in-frame clones here, not all; method: immunoSEQ multiplex PCR. The sample shows around 130,000 clones, around 83% of them seen only once. Sequenced input: PBMCs or T cells enriched from blood (not recorded which). The receptors were sampled from a woman in her twenties or thirties who had recovered from COVID-19.

This clone was counted a single time. This chain links TRBV7-2 with TRBJ2-7; weak D call: TRBD2 (5 bases). The V end lost 5 bases, the J end lost 1 base, and 15 bases lay between the germline ends. Germline-derived CDR1 and CDR2 are SGHTA and FQGNSA. The length of the CDR3 is 15 residues. CDR3 protein: CASSDSGSHSYEQYF. In DNA form, the CDR3 reads TGTGCCAGCAGCGACTCGGGGTCCCATTCCTACGAGCAGTACTTC.

The DNA for the CDR3 is TGTGCCAGCAGCTTTGGGACTAGCGGGAGTGTAGATACGCAGTATTTT. Its protein is CASSFGTSGSVDTQYF. The rearrangement joins TRBV7-8 to TRBJ2-3, with 14 bases fitting TRBD2. J was trimmed by 5 bases and V by 3 bases; bases with no gene match: 4. The germline V gene encodes CDR1 SGHVS and CDR2 FQNEAQ. This CDR3 has 16 residues.

The CDR3 loop reads CAITRDTSTDTQYF. The CDR3 DNA reads TGTGCCATCACCAGGGACACTAGCACAGATACGCAGTATTTT. The J gene is TRBJ2-3, the V gene TRBV10-3, with D tentatively TRBD1 (6 bases). The V gene's germline CDR1 is ENHRY and CDR2 SYGVKD. The CDR3 runs 14 residues. V was cut by 7 bases and J by 0 bases, with 11 bases left in between.

V gene TRBV28 combines with J gene TRBJ1-4; tentative D call: TRBD1 (5 bases). This CDR3 has 14 amino acids. CDR1 and CDR2 (germline): MDHEN, SYDVKM. V shed 3 bases and J shed 8 bases, with 13 bases lying between them. The CDR3 region has the DNA TGTGCCAGCAGTTTTGGCGGGACTGAGGAAAAACTGTTTTTT. This encodes CASSFGGTEEKLFF.

This chain connects TRBV27 to TRBJ2-7; 7 bases line up with TRBD1. This CDR3 is 15 amino acids long. J lost 5 bases, V lost 8 bases, and 15 bases had no gene match. Germline CDR1 MNHEY, CDR2 SMNVEV (reference sequence). The CDR3 spells CASASQETGTHEQYF. The DNA of the CDR3 is TGTGCCAGCGCCTCCCAGGAGACAGGGACCCACGAGCAGTACTTC.

This CDR3 is CASSMTSGGTYNEQFF. The CDR3 DNA follows: TGTGCCAGCAGCATGACTAGCGGAGGGACCTACAATGAGCAGTTCTTC. The rearrangement joins TRBV9 to TRBJ2-1; 9 nucleotides line up with TRBD2. Losses at the gene ends were 4 bases for V and 2 bases for J; bases not matched to a gene: 7. CDR3 length: 16 residues. CDR1 is SGDLS, CDR2 YYNGEE, per germline.

The chain couples TRBV2 to TRBJ1-6; tentative D call: TRBD1 (6 bases). Germline loops: CDR1 SNHLY, CDR2 FYNNEI. The V gene lost 10 bases and the J gene lost 9 bases, with 16 bases spanning the gap. This CDR3 is built from 13 residues. The DNA for the CDR3 is TGTGCCACCTACGGGACAAGTGGTTCACCCCTCCACTTT. Amino acids: CATYGTSGSPLHF.

This chain connects TRBV20-1 to TRBJ2-7; D unresolved. The CDR3 runs to 10 residues. V shed 2 bases and J shed 4 bases, with 3 bases lying between them. Germline assignment: CDR1 DFQATT and CDR2 SNEGSKA (reference sequence). CDR3 in DNA: TGCAGTGCTAGACAGTACGAGCAGTACTTC. Encoded protein: CSARQYEQYF.

The chain is built from TRBV30 and TRBJ1-2, with D maybe TRBD1 (5 bases). Germline CDR1 reads GTSNPN; CDR2 reads SVGIG (reference sequence). This CDR3 spans 14 amino acids. Deletions cut 4 bases from V and 0 bases from J, with 12 bases between. The CDR3 spells CAWTQGTPNYGYTF. The CDR3 nucleotides are TGTGCCTGGACCCAGGGAACCCCTAACTATGGCTACACCTTC.

This chain connects TRBV10-3 to TRBJ2-1; D may be TRBD1 (5 bases). CDR1 and CDR2 (germline): ENHRY, SYGVKD. V was trimmed by 8 bases and J by 1 base, leaving 12 bases between them. The CDR3 has 14 residues. The CDR3 sequence: CAIGRVLSYNEQFF. For the CDR3, the DNA is TGTGCCATCGGCAGGGTTTTGTCCTACAATGAGCAGTTCTTC.

The chain carries TRBV6-2 or TRBV6-3 and TRBJ2-1, with 10 bases fitting TRBD2. Germline V gene data show CDR1 as MNHEY and CDR2 as SVGEGT. The CDR3 extends over 15 amino acids. Losses at the gene ends were 4 bases for V and 4 bases for J; bases not matched to a gene: 4. The CDR3, as DNA: TGTGCCAGCAGTTGGAGCGGGAGGGCGTACAATGAGCAGTTCTTC. Its translation is CASSWSGRAYNEQFF.

The chain is built from TRBV12-5 and TRBJ1-1; 7 nucleotides line up with TRBD1. The V gene's germline CDR1 is LGHNT and CDR2 FRNRAP. CDR3 length: 16 amino acids. Trimming cost V 0 bases and J 1 base; bases outside gene matches: 5. CDR3 in DNA: TGTGCTAGTGGTTTGGTGACGGGACAGAAGAACACTGAAGCTTTCTTT. It encodes CASGLVTGQKNTEAFF.

This chain links TRBV29-1 with TRBJ2-1; perhaps TRBD2 as D (6 bases). The V end lost 2 bases, the J end lost 5 bases, and 10 bases lay between the germline ends. The length of the CDR3 is 13 residues. Germline assignment: CDR1 SQVTM and CDR2 ANQGSEA. This chain's CDR3 is CSVERGTDNEQFF. CDR3 coding DNA: TGCAGCGTTGAACGGGGGACCGACAATGAGCAGTTCTTC.

This clone has a handful of counts. The gene calls are TRBV11-2 and TRBJ1-3; maybe TRBD1 (6 bases). V was cut by 0 bases and J by 15 bases, with 15 bases left in between. Looked up from germline, CDR1 is SGHAT and CDR2 is FQNNGV. This CDR3 is 13 amino acids long. CDR3 residues: CASSLDRGAARYF. Here the CDR3 DNA reads TGTGCCAGCAGCTTAGATCGGGGGGCCGCCCGATATTTT.

The V call is TRBV27, the J call TRBJ2-7, with 10 bases aligning to TRBD2. Germline V gene lookup returns CDR1 MNHEY and CDR2 SMNVEV (reference sequence). The CDR3 extends over 15 amino acids. V was clipped by 6 bases and J by 3 bases; unmatched bases: 8. The CDR3 DNA reads as TGTGCCAGCAGCCCCCGGACTAGCGGCTTCTACGAGCAGTACTTC. Translating it yields CASSPRTSGFYEQYF.

This clone has a handful of counts. J is TRBJ1-6 and V is TRBV30; no firm D call. The CDR3 is 12 residues long. Trimming pared 0 bases from V and 8 bases from J, leaving 5 bases between. Germline-derived CDR1 and CDR2 are GTSNPN and SVGIG (reference sequence). CDR3 sequence: CAWSVPDSPLHF. CDR3 nucleotide sequence: TGTGCCTGGAGTGTACCGGATTCACCCCTCCACTTT.

J is TRBJ2-7 and V is TRBV3-1 (or the pseudogene TRBV3-2); 10 bases match TRBD2. Germline V gene lookup returns CDR1 LGHDT and CDR2 YNNKEL (reference sequence). Losses at the gene ends were 4 bases for V and 3 bases for J; bases not matched to a gene: 9. The CDR3 length is 16 residues. CDR3 sequence (DNA): TGTGCCAGCAGCCTGGAGGAGACTAGCGGGTTCTACGAGCAGTACTTC. The encoded protein is CASSLEETSGFYEQYF.

The genes are TRBV9 and TRBJ1-2; tentatively, D is TRBD1 (6 bases). The CDR3 is 13 amino acids. Germline CDR1 reads SGDLS; CDR2 reads YYNGEE. The germline V and J ends were trimmed by 1 base and 6 bases, with 10 bases remaining between them. The CDR3 nucleotides read TGTGCCAGCAGCGTAAGGCAGGGGAATGGCTACACCTTC. It encodes CASSVRQGNGYTF. Combining the CDR3 with reference TRBV9 and TRBJ1-2 gives the whole variable domain DSGVTQTPKHLITATGQRVTLRCSPRSGDLSVYWYQQSLDQGLQFLIQYYNGEERAKGNILERFSAQQFPDLHSELNLSSLELGDSALYFCASSVRQGNGYTFGSGTRLTVV.

The chain carries TRBV5-4 and TRBJ2-7, with D possibly TRBD1 on 5 matching bases. This CDR3 is built from 14 residues. V was shortened by 0 bases and J by 4 bases, with 11 bases between the two germline ends. The germline CDR1 and CDR2 sequences are SGHNT and YYREEE (reference sequence). CDR3 DNA: TGTGCCAGCAGCTTGGGGGGCCTGCGGTACGAGCAGTACTTC. It translates to CASSLGGLRYEQYF.

About this clone itself: Other DNA sequences in this specimen translate into the identical CDR3. The chain has TRBV7-2 and TRBJ1-4; D is undetermined. The CDR3 is 14 residues long. Germline V gene sequence: CDR1 SGHTA, CDR2 FQGNSA. Trimming pared 5 bases from V and 5 bases from J, leaving 12 bases between. The CDR3 coding sequence is TGTGCCAGCAGCCCAAGAGGCGGGAATGAAAAACTGTTTTTT. Protein: CASSPRGGNEKLFF.

The chain uses TRBV6-1 and TRBJ2-1, with a weak D call TRBD2 (6 bases). Germline CDR1 reads MNHNS; CDR2 reads SASEGT. The CDR3 is made up of 12 amino acids. The ends were cut back, 3 bases at V and 9 bases at J, with 9 bases in the middle. The DNA of the CDR3 is TGTGCCAGCAGTGATGATAGCGGTGAGCAGTTCTTC. This gives the protein CASSDDSGEQFF.

This sequence joins TRBV4-1 and TRBJ2-7; the match to TRBD1 covers 8 bases. CDR1 is MGHRA, CDR2 YSYEKL, per germline. The junction had 2 bases not matched to a gene; V was cut back by 1 base and J by 0 bases. CDR3 length: 15 amino acids. CDR3 nucleotide sequence: TGCGCCAGCAGCCAAGGACAGGGGACCTCCTACGAGCAGTACTTC. The encoded protein is CASSQGQGTSYEQYF.

The chain couples TRBV19 to TRBJ2-7; TRBD1 aligns across 8 bases. This CDR3 region has 14 residues. From germline, CDR1 is LNHDA and CDR2 SQIVND (reference sequence). With V trimmed by 7 bases and J by 2 bases, 7 bases remained unmatched. CDR3 loop: CASKVGQGPYEQYF. In DNA, the CDR3 is TGTGCCAGTAAGGTTGGACAGGGCCCCTACGAGCAGTACTTC.

The chain carries TRBV3-1 (or the pseudogene TRBV3-2) and TRBJ2-7, with 10 bases that match TRBD2. This CDR3 has 17 residues. V dropped 0 bases and J dropped 2; count of bases not matched to a gene: 7. Germline CDR1 and CDR2: LGHDT and YNNKEL (reference sequence). This CDR3 is CASSQDLWLAGAYEQYF. DNA of the CDR3: TGTGCCAGCAGCCAAGATCTCTGGCTAGCGGGGGCCTACGAGCAGTACTTC.

The rearrangement joins TRBV2 to TRBJ1-4, with D maybe TRBD1 (5 bases). Germline V gene lookup returns CDR1 SNHLY and CDR2 FYNNEI. The V gene lost 7 bases and the J gene lost 8 bases, with 11 bases spanning the gap. This CDR3 is 12 amino acids long. The CDR3 sequence is CASTQGGEKLFF. For the CDR3, the DNA is TGTGCCAGCACCCAGGGAGGGGAAAAACTGTTTTTT.

The genes are TRBV7-2 and TRBJ2-2, with TRBD1 identical over 9 bases. The ends lost 3 bases at V and 6 bases at J; junction bases unmatched: 5. Germline CDR1 and CDR2: SGHTA and FQGNSA. The CDR3 spans 15 residues. The CDR3 region has the DNA TGTGCCAGCAGCTTCGGGACAGGGATCCCCGGGGAGCTGTTTTTT. Its protein product is CASSFGTGIPGELFF. Using reference TRBV7-2 and TRBJ2-2 for the parts outside the CDR3, the full variable domain is GAGVSQSPSNKVTEKGKDVELRCDPISGHTALYWYRQSLGQGLEFLIYFQGNSAPDKSGLPSDRFSAERTGGSVSTLTIQRTQQEDSAVYLCASSFGTGIPGELFFGEGSRLTVL.

V usage is TRBV3-1 (or the pseudogene TRBV3-2) and J usage is TRBJ2-7; 7 bases are a match to TRBD2. This CDR3 is 18 amino acids long. The germline gives CDR1 LGHDT, CDR2 YNNKEL (reference sequence). Germline trimming cut 0 bases from V and 7 bases from J; bases unmatched to any gene: 18. DNA for the CDR3: TGTGCCAGCAGCCAAGAAACCTCACTGGAGACTAGCCCACTAGAGCAGTACTTC. It codes for CASSQETSLETSPLEQYF.

The chain combines TRBV5-1 with TRBJ1-2; no definite D call. Germline V CDR1 and CDR2: SGHRS, YFSETQ. V lost 0 bases and J lost 6, with 15 bases in between. The CDR3 consists of 15 residues. As DNA, the CDR3 is TGCGCCAGCAGCTTGGAACGTGGAGTTCCCAATGGCTACACCTTC. Translated, it gives CASSLERGVPNGYTF.

This clone was counted a single time. J is TRBJ2-6 and V is TRBV5-1, with D perhaps TRBD1 (6 bases). Germline V gives CDR1 SGHRS, CDR2 YFSETQ. This CDR3 is 14 amino acids long. The V end lost 4 bases, the J end lost 4 bases, and 9 bases lay between the germline ends. For the CDR3, the DNA is TGCGCCAGCAGCCTGGGGGCCGGGGCCAACGTCCTGACTTTC. Protein: CASSLGAGANVLTF.

J is TRBJ2-7 and V is TRBV21-1; TRBD2 is the table's D call and was not checked against the DNA. TRBV21-1 is deemed a pseudogene. This CDR3 spans 14 amino acids. The CDR3 loop reads CASRKLAGAYEQYF. Here the CDR3 DNA reads TGTGCCAGCAGAAAACTAGCGGGAGCCTACGAGCAGTACTTC.